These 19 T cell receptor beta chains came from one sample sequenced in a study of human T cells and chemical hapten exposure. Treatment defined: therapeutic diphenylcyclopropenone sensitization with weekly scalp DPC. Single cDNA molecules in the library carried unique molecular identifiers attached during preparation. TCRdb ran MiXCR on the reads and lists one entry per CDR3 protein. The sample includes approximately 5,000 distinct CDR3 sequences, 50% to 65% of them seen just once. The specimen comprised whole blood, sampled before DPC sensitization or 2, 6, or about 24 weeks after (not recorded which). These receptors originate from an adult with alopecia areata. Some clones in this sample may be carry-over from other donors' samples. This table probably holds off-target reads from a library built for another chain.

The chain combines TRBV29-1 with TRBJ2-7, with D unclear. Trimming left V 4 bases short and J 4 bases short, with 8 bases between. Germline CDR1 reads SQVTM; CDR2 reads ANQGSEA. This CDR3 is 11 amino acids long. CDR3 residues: CSVGELYEQYF. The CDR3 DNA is TGCAGCGTTGGAGAGCTATACGAGCAGTACTTC.

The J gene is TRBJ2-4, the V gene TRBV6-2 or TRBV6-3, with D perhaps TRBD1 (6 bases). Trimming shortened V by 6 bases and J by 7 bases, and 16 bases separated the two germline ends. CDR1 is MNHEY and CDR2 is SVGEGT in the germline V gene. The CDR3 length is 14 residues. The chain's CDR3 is CASRTSGEWNIQYF. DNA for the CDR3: TGTGCCAGCAGAACATCAGGGGAGTGGAACATTCAGTACTTC.

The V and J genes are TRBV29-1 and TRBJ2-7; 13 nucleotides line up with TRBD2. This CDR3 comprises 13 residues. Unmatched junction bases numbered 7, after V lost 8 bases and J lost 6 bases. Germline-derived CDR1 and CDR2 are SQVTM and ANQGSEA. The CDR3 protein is CSTTGLAGAEQYF. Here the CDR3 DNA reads TGCAGCACCACAGGACTAGCGGGAGCCGAGCAGTACTTC.

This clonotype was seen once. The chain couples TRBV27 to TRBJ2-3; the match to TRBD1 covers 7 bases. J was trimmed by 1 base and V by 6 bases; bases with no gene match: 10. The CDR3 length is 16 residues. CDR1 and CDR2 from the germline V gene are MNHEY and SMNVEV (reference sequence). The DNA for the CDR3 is TGTGCCAGCAGATTTTCGGACAGGCCGCGCACAGATACGCAGTATTTT. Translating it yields CASRFSDRPRTDTQYF.

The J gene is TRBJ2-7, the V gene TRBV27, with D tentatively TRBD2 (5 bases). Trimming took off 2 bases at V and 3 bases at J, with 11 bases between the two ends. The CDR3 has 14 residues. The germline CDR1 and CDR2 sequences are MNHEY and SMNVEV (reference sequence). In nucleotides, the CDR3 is TGTGCCAGCAGTTTAGAGGGATCCTACTACGAGCAGTACTTC. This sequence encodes CASSLEGSYYEQYF.

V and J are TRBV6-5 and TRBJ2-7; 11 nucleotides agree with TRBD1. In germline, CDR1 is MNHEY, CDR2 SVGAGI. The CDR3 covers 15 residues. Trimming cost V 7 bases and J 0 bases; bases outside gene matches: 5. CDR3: CASTRDRGFSYEQYF. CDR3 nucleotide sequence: TGTGCCAGCACCCGGGACAGGGGGTTCTCCTACGAGCAGTACTTC.

The CDR3 loop is CASSFTTDTQYF. DNA for the CDR3: TGTGCCAGCAGTTTTACTACAGATACGCAGTATTTT. The chain is built from TRBV6-2 or TRBV6-3 and TRBJ2-3; D unclear. The V end was cut by 4 bases, the J end by 3 bases, with 5 bases between. The CDR3 is 12 amino acids. Germline CDR1 is MNHEY and CDR2 is SVGEGT.

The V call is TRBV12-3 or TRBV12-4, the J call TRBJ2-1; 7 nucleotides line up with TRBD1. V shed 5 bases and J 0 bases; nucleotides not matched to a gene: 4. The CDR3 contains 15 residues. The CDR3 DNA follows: TGTGCCAGCAGTCCGGACAGGAGCTCCTACAATGAGCAGTTCTTC. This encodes CASSPDRSSYNEQFF.

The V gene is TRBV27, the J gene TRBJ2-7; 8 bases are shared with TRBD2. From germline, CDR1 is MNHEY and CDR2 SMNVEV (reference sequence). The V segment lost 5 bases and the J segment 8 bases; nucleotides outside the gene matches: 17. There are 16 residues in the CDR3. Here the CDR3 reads CASSKKGLAGKLKQYF. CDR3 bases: TGTGCCAGCAGTAAAAAGGGGCTAGCGGGTAAACTGAAGCAGTACTTC.

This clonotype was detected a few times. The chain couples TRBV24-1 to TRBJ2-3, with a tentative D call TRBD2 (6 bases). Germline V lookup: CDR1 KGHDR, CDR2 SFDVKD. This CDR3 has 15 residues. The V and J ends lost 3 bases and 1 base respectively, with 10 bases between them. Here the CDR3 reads CATSDQGEGTDTQYF. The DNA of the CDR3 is TGTGCCACCAGTGATCAAGGGGAGGGCACAGATACGCAGTATTTT.

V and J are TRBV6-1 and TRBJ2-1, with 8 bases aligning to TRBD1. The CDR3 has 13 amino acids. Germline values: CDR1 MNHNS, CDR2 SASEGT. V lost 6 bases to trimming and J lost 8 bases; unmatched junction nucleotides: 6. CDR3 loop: CASRRQGPDEQFF. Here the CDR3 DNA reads TGTGCCAGCAGAAGACAGGGGCCCGATGAGCAGTTCTTC.

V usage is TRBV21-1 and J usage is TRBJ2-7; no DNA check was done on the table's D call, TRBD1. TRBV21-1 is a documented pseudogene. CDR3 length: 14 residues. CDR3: CASSNPVTVYEQYF. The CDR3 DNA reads TGTGCCAGCAGCAACCCGGTGACTGTCTACGAGCAGTACTTC.

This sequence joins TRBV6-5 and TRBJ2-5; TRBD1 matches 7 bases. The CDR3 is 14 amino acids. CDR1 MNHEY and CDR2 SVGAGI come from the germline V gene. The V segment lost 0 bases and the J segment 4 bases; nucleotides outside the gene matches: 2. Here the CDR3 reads CASSYSRGTETQYF. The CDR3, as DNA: TGTGCCAGCAGTTACTCCAGGGGGACAGAGACCCAGTACTTC.

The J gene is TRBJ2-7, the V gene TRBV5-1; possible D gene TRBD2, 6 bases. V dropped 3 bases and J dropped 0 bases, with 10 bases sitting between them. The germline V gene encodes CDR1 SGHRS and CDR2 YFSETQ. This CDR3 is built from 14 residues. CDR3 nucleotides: TGCGCCAGCAGCTCCCGCGGGGCCTCCTACGAGCAGTACTTC. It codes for CASSSRGASYEQYF.

The CDR3 sequence is CSVLASGRETQYF. DNA for the CDR3: TGCAGCGTTTTAGCTAGCGGGAGGGAGACCCAGTACTTC. The rearrangement links TRBV29-1 to TRBJ2-5; 11 bases fit TRBD2. The CDR3 runs 13 residues. Germline lookup yields CDR1 SQVTM and CDR2 ANQGSEA. Germline trimming cut 5 bases from V and 5 bases from J; bases unmatched to any gene: 4.

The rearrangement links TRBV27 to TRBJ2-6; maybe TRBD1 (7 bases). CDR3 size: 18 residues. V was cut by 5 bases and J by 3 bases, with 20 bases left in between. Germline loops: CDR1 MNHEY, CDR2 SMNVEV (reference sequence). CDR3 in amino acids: CASSPRGTEKIGANVLTF. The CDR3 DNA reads TGTGCCAGCAGTCCCCGGGGGACAGAAAAAATTGGGGCCAACGTCCTGACTTTC.

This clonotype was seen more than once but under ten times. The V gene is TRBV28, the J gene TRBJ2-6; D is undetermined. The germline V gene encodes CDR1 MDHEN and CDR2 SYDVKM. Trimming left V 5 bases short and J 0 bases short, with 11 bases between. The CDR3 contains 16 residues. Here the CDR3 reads CASSASGVSGANVLTF. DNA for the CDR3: TGTGCCAGCAGTGCATCAGGTGTCTCTGGGGCCAACGTCCTGACTTTC.

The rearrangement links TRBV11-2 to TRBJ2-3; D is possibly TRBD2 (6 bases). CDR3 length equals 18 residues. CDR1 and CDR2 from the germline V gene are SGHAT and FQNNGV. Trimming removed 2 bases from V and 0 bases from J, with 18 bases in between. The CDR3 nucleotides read TGTGCCAGCAGCTTAATTGGCCCGGCGGGAATGAGCACAGATACGCAGTATTTT. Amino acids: CASSLIGPAGMSTDTQYF.

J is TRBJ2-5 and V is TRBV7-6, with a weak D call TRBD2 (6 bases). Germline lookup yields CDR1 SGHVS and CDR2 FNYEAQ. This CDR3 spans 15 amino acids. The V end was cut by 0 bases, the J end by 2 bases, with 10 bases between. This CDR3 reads CASSLALGTQETQYF. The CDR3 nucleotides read TGTGCCAGCAGCTTAGCGCTTGGGACTCAAGAGACCCAGTACTTC.